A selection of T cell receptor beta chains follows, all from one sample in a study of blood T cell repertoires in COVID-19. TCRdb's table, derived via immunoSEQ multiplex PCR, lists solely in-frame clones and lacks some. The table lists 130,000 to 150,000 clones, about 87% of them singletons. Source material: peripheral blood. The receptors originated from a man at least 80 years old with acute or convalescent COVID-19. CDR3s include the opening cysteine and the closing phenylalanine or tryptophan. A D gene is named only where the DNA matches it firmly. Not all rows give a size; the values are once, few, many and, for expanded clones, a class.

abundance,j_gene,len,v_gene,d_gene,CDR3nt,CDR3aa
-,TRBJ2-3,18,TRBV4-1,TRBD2,TGCGCCAGCAGCCAAGATCCCCCCGAGACTAGCGGGAGTGATACGCAGTATTTT,CASSQDPPETSGSDTQYF
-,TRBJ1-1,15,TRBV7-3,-,TGTGCCAGCAGCTTATACGGACAGACGAACACTGAAGCTTTCTTT,CASSLYGQTNTEAFF
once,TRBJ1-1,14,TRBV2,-,TGTGCCAGCAATCCCTCAGGCCCGAACACTGAAGCTTTCTTT,CASNPSGPNTEAFF
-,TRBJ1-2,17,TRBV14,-,TGTGCCAGCAGCCAAGATTTGCGCACGGGATTTTATGATGGCTACACCTTC,CASSQDLRTGFYDGYTF
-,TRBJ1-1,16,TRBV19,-,TGTGCCAGTAGTGATGGATCCGTAGCCCCCGTCCAAGGAGCTTTCTTT,CASSDGSVAPVQGAFF
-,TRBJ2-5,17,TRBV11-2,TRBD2,TGTGCCAGCAGCTCCAGGATAATAGCGGGAGGATTCGAGACCCAGTACTTC,CASSSRIIAGGFETQYF
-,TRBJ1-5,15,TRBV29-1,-,TGCAGCGTTGCTGAAAACCAGGGGTCGGGTCAGCCCCAGCATTTT,CSVAENQGSGQPQHF
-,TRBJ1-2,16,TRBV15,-,TGTGCCACCAGCAGAGATAGGGGGGGCAGGGACTATGGCTACACCTTC,CATSRDRGGRDYGYTF
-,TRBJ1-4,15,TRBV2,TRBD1,TGTGCCAGCAGTGAAGGACAGGGCGGTTGGCAAAAACTGTTTTTT,CASSEGQGGWQKLFF
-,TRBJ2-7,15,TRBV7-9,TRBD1,TGTGCCAGCACCCTACCTCCGGAGACAGGGATCGAGCAGTACTTC,CASTLPPETGIEQYF
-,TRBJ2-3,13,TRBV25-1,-,TGTGCCAGCAGGAGGGAAGGCACAGATACGCAGTATTTT,CASRREGTDTQYF
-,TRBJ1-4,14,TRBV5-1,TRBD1,TGCGCCAGCAGCCACCCGGACAGGGGAGAAAAACTGTTTTTT,CASSHPDRGEKLFF
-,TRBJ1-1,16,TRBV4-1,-,TGCGCCAGCAGCGGGCCAGGAGGGGCGGTGGGCACTGAAGCTTTCTTT,CASSGPGGAVGTEAFF
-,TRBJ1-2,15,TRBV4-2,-,TGTGCCAGCAGCCAAGCCGAGGACAGCAGCTATGGCTACACCTTC,CASSQAEDSSYGYTF
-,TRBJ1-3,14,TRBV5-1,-,TGCGCCAGCAGCTTGTTCGGGGGTAGTAACACCATATATTTT,CASSLFGGSNTIYF
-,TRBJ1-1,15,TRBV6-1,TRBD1,TGTGCCAGCAGTGAGCAGGGGACAGGGAACACTGAAGCTTTCTTT,CASSEQGTGNTEAFF
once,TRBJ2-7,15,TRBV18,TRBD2,TGTGCCAGCTCACCTCCGCGGGGGAGCTCCTACGAGCAGTACTTC,CASSPPRGSSYEQYF
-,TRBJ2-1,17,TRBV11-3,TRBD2,TGTGCCAGCAGACCAGGACTAGTAAAGGCGAGGGCCAATGAGCAGTTCTTC,CASRPGLVKARANEQFF
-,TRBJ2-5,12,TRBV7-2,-,TGTGCCAGCAGCTTACGTCTGGAGACCCAGTACTTC,CASSLRLETQYF
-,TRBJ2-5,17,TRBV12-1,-,TGTGCCAGCAGTCCTCGACCGGGACAGGGGAGGCAAGAGACCCAGTACTTC,CASSPRPGQGRQETQYF
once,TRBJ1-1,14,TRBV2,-,TGTGCCAGCACCGTGGGGGGTTTTAACACTGAAGCTTTCTTT,CASTVGGFNTEAFF
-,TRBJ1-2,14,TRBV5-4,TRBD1,TGTGCCAGCAGCACCGGACAGGGGGTCTATGGCTACACCTTC,CASSTGQGVYGYTF
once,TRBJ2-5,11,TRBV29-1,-,TGCAGCGTCCACAGGGGAGGGACCCAGTACTTC,CSVHRGGTQYF
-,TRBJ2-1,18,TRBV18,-,TGTGCCAGCTCAAACTCGTTTGCACGGGGGTCTGAACTGAATGAGCAGTTCTTC,CASSNSFARGSELNEQFF
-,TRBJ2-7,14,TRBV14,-,TGTGCCAGCAGCCAAAGGGGTCCACCCGGGGAGCAGTACTTC,CASSQRGPPGEQYF
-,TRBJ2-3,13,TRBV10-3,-,TGTGCCATCAGTGATTCCCCAACAGATACGCAGTATTTT,CAISDSPTDTQYF
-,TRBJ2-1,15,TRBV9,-,TGTGCCAGCAGCGTAGCCCAGTCCGCCTACAATGAGCAGTTCTTC,CASSVAQSAYNEQFF
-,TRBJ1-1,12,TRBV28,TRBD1,TGTGCCAGCAGTCTACGGGACAGGGGTTCTTTCTTT,CASSLRDRGSFF
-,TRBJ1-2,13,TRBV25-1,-,TGTGCCAGCAGTGGACAGGTCCACTATGGCTACACCTTC,CASSGQVHYGYTF
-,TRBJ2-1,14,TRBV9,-,TGTGCCAGCAGCGTAGGGACTACCTACAATGAGCAGTTCTTC,CASSVGTTYNEQFF
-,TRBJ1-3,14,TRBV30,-,TGTGCCTGGAGTAAACAGGGTGGGGCTCCTGCCATATATTTT,CAWSKQGGAPAIYF
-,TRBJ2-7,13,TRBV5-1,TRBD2,TGCGCCAGCAGCCTCCCGCGGGGGAACGAGCAGTACTTC,CASSLPRGNEQYF
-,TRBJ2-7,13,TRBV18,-,TGTGCCAGCTCAACCAGAGGGACCTACGAGCAGTACTTC,CASSTRGTYEQYF
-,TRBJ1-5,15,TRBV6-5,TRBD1,TGTGCCAGCAGAGACAGGGAAGGAAGCAATCAGCCCCAGCATTTT,CASRDREGSNQPQHF
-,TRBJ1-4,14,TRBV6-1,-,TGTGCCAGCAGTGAAAGTAGGAGGGCAGAAAAACTGTTTTTT,CASSESRRAEKLFF
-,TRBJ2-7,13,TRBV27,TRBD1,TGTGCCAGCAGTTCGACAGGGGGCTACGAGCAGTACTTC,CASSSTGGYEQYF
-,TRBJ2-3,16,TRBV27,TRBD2,TGTGCCAGCAGTTTATTAGCGGGGTCGGGCACAGATACGCAGTATTTT,CASSLLAGSGTDTQYF
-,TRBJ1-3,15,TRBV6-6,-,TGTGCCACGGTCCCGGGGTTCCTCTCTGGAAACACCATATATTTT,CATVPGFLSGNTIYF
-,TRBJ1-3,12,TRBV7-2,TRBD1,TGTGCCAGCGGGACAGCTGGAAACACCATATATTTT,CASGTAGNTIYF
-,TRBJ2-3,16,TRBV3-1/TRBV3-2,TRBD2,TGTGCCAGCAGCGGGCGGACTAGCGGCGGACAAGGTACGCAGTATTTT,CASSGRTSGGQGTQYF
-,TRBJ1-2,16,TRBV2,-,TGTGCCACCAACCCGGGACAAATCGGTGTCGGCTATGGCTACACCTTC,CATNPGQIGVGYGYTF
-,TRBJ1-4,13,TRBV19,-,TGTGCCAGTAGTGGGACGGGAGGAGAAAAACTGTTTTTT,CASSGTGGEKLFF
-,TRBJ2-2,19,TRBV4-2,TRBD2,TGTGCCAGCAGCCAAGATGTGGCTAGCGGGAGGGCCGGAACCGGGGAGCTGTTTTTT,CASSQDVASGRAGTGELFF
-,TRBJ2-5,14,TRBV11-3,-,TGTGCCAGCAGCTTCGCTCAGGGTGCCGGGACCCAGTACTTC,CASSFAQGAGTQYF
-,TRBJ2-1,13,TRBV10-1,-,TGCGCCAGCGGTAGCGACTCCTACAATGAGCAGTTCTTC,CASGSDSYNEQFF
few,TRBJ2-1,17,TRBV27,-,TGTGCCAGCAGCTTTATGGGAGGTAGCGGTTATAATAATGAGCAGTTCTTC,CASSFMGGSGYNNEQFF
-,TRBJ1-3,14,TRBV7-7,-,TGTGCCAGCAGCCCACATAACTCTGGAAACACCATATATTTT,CASSPHNSGNTIYF
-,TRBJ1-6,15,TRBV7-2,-,TGTGCCAGCAGCTCCCCCCCAGGACTGAATTCACCCCTCCACTTT,CASSSPPGLNSPLHF
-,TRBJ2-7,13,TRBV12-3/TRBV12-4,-,TGTGCCAGCGGGACGGGGGGCGAATACGAGCAGTACTTC,CASGTGGEYEQYF
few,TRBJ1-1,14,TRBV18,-,TGTGCCAGCTCACCACAAGGAGAGAACACTGAAGCTTTCTTT,CASSPQGENTEAFF
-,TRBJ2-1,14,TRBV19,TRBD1,TGTGCCACTAAGCGGGACAGGGGATACAATGAGCAGTTCTTC,CATKRDRGYNEQFF
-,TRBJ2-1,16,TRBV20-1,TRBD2,TGCAGTGCTAGTTTACTAGCGGGAGGAGGTTACAATGAGCAGTTCTTC,CSASLLAGGGYNEQFF
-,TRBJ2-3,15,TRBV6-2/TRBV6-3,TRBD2,TGTGCCAGCAGTTTGCTAGCGGGGGGGCCCGCTACGCAGTATTTT,CASSLLAGGPATQYF
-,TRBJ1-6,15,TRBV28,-,TGTGCCAGCAGTCAGGACAATCCACTCAATTCACCCCTCCACTTT,CASSQDNPLNSPLHF
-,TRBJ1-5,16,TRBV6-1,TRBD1,TGTGCCAGCAGTGAAGTCCAGGGGGCTGGAAATCAGCCCCAGCATTTT,CASSEVQGAGNQPQHF